This TCR beta chain came from a study of control samples from healthy donors and cancer patients. Using immunoSEQ multiplex PCR, the repertoire was profiled, and TCRdb retains in-frame clones only, with some absent. This sample has roughly 160,000 clones; over 90% occur once, and the top ten carry approximately 0.93%. J gave up 7 bases and V 4 bases, and 15 bases lay outside the gene matches. Germline CDR1 and CDR2: MGHRA and YSYEKL. The CDR3 totals 16 residues. V is TRBV4-1 and J is TRBJ2-7; 8 bases fit TRBD1. The specimen was blood. The sequence was obtained from a woman aged 25 to 39 in good health. CDR3 DNA: TGCGCCAGCAGCCTTCTAGGGGGGACAGGACCCTGGGAGCAGTACTTC. Amino acids: CASSLLGGTGPWEQYF.